These 28 T cell receptor beta chains were sequenced from one sample in a study of spatial heterogeneity in lung cancer. No antigen has been identified for these receptors. TCRdb used MiXCR to reprocess the 5' RACE reads, holding one entry per CDR3 protein. This sample has about 6,000 distinct CDR3 sequences, with 9.1% found just once. Regarding time point: sample taken at primary tumor resection. Overall study findings and caveats: Tumor mutation count correlated with how many alpha and beta TCRs expanded intratumorally.

The starting material was lung tumor tissue, obtained at surgery. The source is a female donor with early-stage non-small cell lung cancer.

This clonotype was seen many times. The rearrangement uses TRBV3-1 and TRBJ1-1; D not resolved. The V end lost 2 bases, the J end lost 7 bases, and 8 bases lay between the germline ends. Germline loops: CDR1 LGHDT, CDR2 YNNKEL (reference sequence). The CDR3 has 12 residues. CDR3 amino acids: CASSQIDGEAFF. The CDR3 DNA reads TGTGCCAGCAGCCAAATAGACGGTGAAGCTTTCTTT.

This clonotype was seen many times. The rearrangement links TRBV20-1 to TRBJ1-6; D remains ambiguous. The V end lost 0 bases, the J end lost 0 bases, and 9 bases lay between the germline ends. The CDR3 length is 16 residues. Germline CDR1 and CDR2: DFQATT and SNEGSKA (reference sequence). The CDR3 spells CSARELAISYNSPLHF. CDR3 coding DNA: TGCAGTGCTAGAGAGCTCGCCATCTCCTATAATTCACCCCTCCACTTT.

This clonotype was counted at least ten times. The chain employs TRBV5-1 and TRBJ2-3; 8 nucleotides align to TRBD1. CDR1 SGHRS and CDR2 YFSETQ come from the germline V gene. The CDR3 sequence is 14 residues long. Trimming at V came to 4 bases and at J to 4 bases, leaving 5 bases not matched to a gene. The CDR3 DNA reads as TGCGCCAGCAGCCCGACAGGGGCCCCAGATACGCAGTATTTT. Its protein is CASSPTGAPDTQYF.

This clonotype is medium-sized. This chain uses TRBV6-5 with TRBJ1-2; D gene ambiguous. The CDR3 extends over 15 amino acids. CDR1 MNHEY and CDR2 SVGAGI come from the germline V gene. V lost 0 bases and J 1 base, leaving 9 bases between the germline ends. DNA for the CDR3: TGTGCCAGCAGTTACTCGATTCAAAATAACTATGGCTACACCTTC. It translates to CASSYSIQNNYGYTF.

Judged by abundance, this clonotype is medium-sized. This sequence joins TRBV20-1 and TRBJ2-1; the match to TRBD2 covers 10 bases. J gave up 5 bases and V 5 bases, and 9 bases lay outside the gene matches. The CDR3 loop spans 15 amino acids. Germline-derived CDR1 and CDR2 are DFQATT and SNEGSKA (reference sequence). Here the CDR3 reads CSAHPSSGGDNEQFF. In DNA form, the CDR3 reads TGCAGTGCTCACCCCTCTAGCGGGGGTGACAATGAGCAGTTCTTC.

This clonotype was counted many times. The genes are TRBV4-1 and TRBJ2-7; no reliable D call. The CDR3 covers 16 residues. In germline, CDR1 is MGHRA, CDR2 YSYEKL. The V end was cut by 0 bases, the J end by 0 bases, with 12 bases between. The CDR3 loop reads CASSQEGTTSSYEQYF. CDR3 bases: TGCGCCAGCAGCCAAGAGGGCACTACAAGCTCCTACGAGCAGTACTTC.

This chain connects TRBV5-6 to TRBJ2-7; D may be TRBD1 (6 bases). This CDR3 has 13 residues. Between the trimmed V and J ends, which lost 4 bases and 5 bases, there was a span of 13 bases. The V gene's germline CDR1 is SGHDT and CDR2 YYEEEE. The CDR3 nucleotides are TGTGCCAGCAGCAAAGGACAGAGTAACGAGCAGTACTTC. Protein sequence: CASSKGQSNEQYF.

This clonotype was recorded at least ten times. J is TRBJ2-5 and V is TRBV5-4; tentative D call: TRBD2 (5 bases). The CDR3 is 14 residues long. Trimming shortened V by 4 bases and J by 5 bases, and 15 bases separated the two germline ends. Germline V lookup: CDR1 SGHNT, CDR2 YYREEE (reference sequence). CDR3 sequence: CASSPAVRGETQYF. The CDR3 DNA follows: TGTGCCAGCAGCCCGGCGGTACGGGGTGAGACCCAGTACTTC.

This clonotype is classed as medium-sized. The V gene is TRBV5-6, the J gene TRBJ2-5; D assignment may be TRBD1 or TRBD2 (5 bases each). Per germline, CDR1 SGHDT and CDR2 YYEEEE. The CDR3 totals 14 residues. With 0 bases removed from V and 4 bases from J, the gap between germline ends came to 10 bases. CDR3 sequence: CASSLVPGTETQYF. The CDR3 DNA sequence: TGTGCCAGCAGCTTGGTGCCAGGGACAGAGACCCAGTACTTC. Using reference TRBV5-6 and TRBJ2-5 for the parts outside the CDR3, the full variable domain is DAGVTQSPTHLIKTRGQQVTLRCSPKSGHDTVSWYQQALGQGPQFIFQYYEEEERQRGNFPDRFSGHQFPNYSSELNVNALLLGDSALYLCASSLVPGTETQYFGPGTRLLVL.

This clonotype was observed many times. The chain joins TRBV3-1 to TRBJ2-2; possibly TRBD1 for D (6 bases). Germline CDR1 is LGHDT and CDR2 is YNNKEL (reference sequence). With 1 base removed from V and 10 bases from J, the gap between germline ends came to 7 bases. The CDR3 has 12 amino acids. The CDR3 reads CASSQGGQELFF. CDR3 coding DNA: TGTGCCAGCAGCCAAGGGGGGCAGGAGCTGTTTTTT.

This clonotype was counted a few times. The gene calls are TRBV18 and TRBJ1-1, with D maybe TRBD1 (6 bases). Germline loops: CDR1 KGHSH, CDR2 LQKENI. The CDR3 has 15 residues. With 2 bases removed from V and 4 bases from J, the gap between germline ends came to 14 bases. CDR3 region: CASSPIQGTGTEAFF. The CDR3 DNA follows: TGTGCCAGCTCACCAATCCAGGGGACGGGCACTGAAGCTTTCTTT.

This clonotype was counted a few times. This chain joins TRBV20-1 and TRBJ2-1; a possible D gene is TRBD2 (6 bases). The CDR3 runs 13 residues. Germline V lookup: CDR1 DFQATT, CDR2 SNEGSKA (reference sequence). The V end was cut by 6 bases, the J end by 8 bases, with 17 bases between. CDR3 sequence (DNA): TGCAGTGCGCCCGGACTAAACCACGATGAGCAGTTCTTC. It codes for CSAPGLNHDEQFF.

The sample holds many counts of this clonotype. The rearrangement joins TRBV20-1 to TRBJ1-4; TRBD1 might be the D (5 bases). CDR3 length equals 12 residues. V was pared by 3 bases and J by 7 bases, with 9 bases between. Per germline, CDR1 DFQATT and CDR2 SNEGSKA (reference sequence). Here the CDR3 DNA reads TGCAGTGCTAGGGGGACTGGTGAAAAACTGTTTTTT. Amino acids: CSARGTGEKLFF.

The chain links TRBV6-5 to TRBJ2-1; 15 bases align to TRBD2. CDR1 is MNHEY, CDR2 SVGAGI, per germline. Trimming removed 7 bases from V and 10 bases from J; junction bases left unmatched: 8. The CDR3 totals 15 residues. The CDR3 coding sequence is TGTGCCAGCACCCGGGGACTAGCGGGGGGTGGGGAGCAGTTCTTC. The encoded protein is CASTRGLAGGGEQFF.

The table lists this clonotype with many counts. V and J are TRBV5-1 and TRBJ2-3; D possibly corresponds to TRBD1 (6 bases). Germline V gene sequence: CDR1 SGHRS, CDR2 YFSETQ. The CDR3 has 14 amino acids. V lost 5 bases, J lost 2 bases, and 12 bases lay in between. In DNA form, the CDR3 reads TGCGCCAGCAGTCCCGGGACACACACAGATACGCAGTATTTT. Its translation is CASSPGTHTDTQYF.

This clonotype was found many times. The V and J genes are TRBV7-9 and TRBJ2-2, with TRBD2 as a possible D gene (6 bases). This CDR3 comprises 14 residues. From germline, CDR1 is SEHNR and CDR2 FQNEAQ (reference sequence). Here the CDR3 reads CASWGDTNTGELFF. CDR3 coding DNA: TGTGCGAGCTGGGGGGATACGAACACCGGGGAGCTGTTTTTT.

In this sample, this clonotype turned up many times. The chain carries TRBV7-2 and TRBJ2-6, with D unresolved. Between the trimmed V and J ends, which lost 1 base and 0 bases, there was a span of 4 bases. CDR1 and CDR2 (germline): SGHTA, FQGNSA. The CDR3 length is 15 residues. CDR3 in DNA: TGTGCCAGCAGCTTAGAGATCTCTGGGGCCAACGTCCTGACTTTC. Residues: CASSLEISGANVLTF.

The DNA of the CDR3 is TGTGCCAGCAGCTTAGGGGACAGGGATAATGAAAAACTGTTTTTT. Translated: CASSLGDRDNEKLFF. The chain links TRBV11-2 to TRBJ1-4; 9 positions agree with TRBD1. V lost 1 base to trimming and J lost 4 bases; unmatched junction nucleotides: 1. The CDR3 runs to 15 residues. Germline V gene data show CDR1 as SGHAT and CDR2 as FQNNGV.

This clonotype is judged medium-sized. The gene calls are TRBV28 and TRBJ2-2, with D uncertain. Trimming cost V 7 bases and J 3 bases, with 12 bases left between them. The CDR3 extends over 14 amino acids. CDR1 MDHEN and CDR2 SYDVKM come from the germline V gene. CDR3 nucleotides: TGTGCCAGCACTTTTCTACAGCACACCGGGGAGCTGTTTTTT. Protein sequence: CASTFLQHTGELFF.

This clonotype was counted at least ten times. J is TRBJ2-4 and V is TRBV29-1; D remains unclear. V was trimmed by 0 bases and J by 4 bases, leaving 13 bases between them. CDR1 is SQVTM and CDR2 is ANQGSEA in the germline V gene. The CDR3 totals 15 residues. CDR3 sequence reads: CSVEEASVGKNIQYF. In DNA form, the CDR3 reads TGCAGCGTTGAAGAGGCTAGTGTGGGAAAAAACATTCAGTACTTC.

By share of the sample, this clonotype is medium-sized. The chain carries TRBV7-3 and TRBJ2-1; TRBD2 agrees at 7 bases. Germline V lookup: CDR1 SGHTA, CDR2 FQGTGA. V was clipped by 5 bases and J by 10 bases; unmatched bases: 5. This CDR3 spans 12 amino acids. The CDR3 sequence: CASSRREGEQFF. In DNA, the CDR3 is TGTGCCAGCAGCCGTAGGGAGGGAGAGCAGTTCTTC.

By proportion, this clonotype is medium-sized. This sequence joins TRBV7-4 and TRBJ1-2, with 7 bases identical to TRBD1. J was trimmed by 4 bases and V by 1 base; bases with no gene match: 12. The CDR3 has 17 amino acids. Germline loops: CDR1 SGHVT, CDR2 SQSDAQ. The CDR3 loop reads CASSLVPLSAGGYGYTF. CDR3 coding DNA: TGTGCCAGCAGCTTAGTTCCATTGTCGGCAGGGGGCTATGGCTACACCTTC.

Ten or more counts support this clonotype. V gene TRBV5-1 combines with J gene TRBJ2-1; 8 nucleotides match TRBD2. This CDR3 spans 17 amino acids. Germline assignment: CDR1 SGHRS and CDR2 YFSETQ. Germline trimming cut 0 bases from V and 2 bases from J; bases unmatched to any gene: 7. CDR3 coding DNA: TGCGCCAGCAGCTTGGAGCCCTTAGCGGGGACCTACAATGAGCAGTTCTTC. Protein: CASSLEPLAGTYNEQFF.

This clonotype is medium-sized by share. The chain joins TRBV20-1 to TRBJ2-5, with unresolved D. V gave up 5 bases and J gave up 1 base, with 11 bases separating them. The CDR3 totals 13 residues. CDR1 is DFQATT and CDR2 is SNEGSKA in the germline V gene (reference sequence). The CDR3 DNA reads as TGCAGTGCTCACTACGCGTTCCAAGAGACCCAGTACTTC. Translating it yields CSAHYAFQETQYF.

The sample holds many counts of this clonotype. The chain couples TRBV2 to TRBJ2-2, with D perhaps being TRBD1 or TRBD2 (5 bases each). V was shortened by 6 bases and J by 10 bases, with 21 bases between the two germline ends. The CDR3 has 15 amino acids. Germline-derived CDR1 and CDR2 are SNHLY and FYNNEI. The CDR3 protein is CASRHRDRARVELFF. CDR3 DNA: TGTGCCAGCAGACACCGGGACCGGGCGCGCGTGGAGCTGTTTTTT.

V is TRBV12-3 or TRBV12-4 and J is TRBJ2-3; tentatively, D is TRBD2 (5 bases). The CDR3 runs 14 residues. The V end was cut by 6 bases, the J end by 2 bases, with 12 bases between. This CDR3 reads CASSSGITTDTQYF. CDR3 sequence (DNA): TGTGCCAGCAGCTCCGGGATTACCACAGATACGCAGTATTTT.

The chain is built from TRBV9 and TRBJ2-7; possible D gene TRBD1, 6 bases. Germline-derived CDR1 and CDR2 are SGDLS and YYNGEE. The CDR3 has 12 amino acids. V gave up 4 bases and J gave up 3 bases, with 8 bases separating them. The CDR3 DNA is TGTGCCAGCAGCCCACAGGGCTACGAGCAGTACTTC. This sequence encodes CASSPQGYEQYF.

Within the sample, this clonotype is medium-sized. The chain is built from TRBV6-2 or TRBV6-3 and TRBJ2-7; 8 bases align to TRBD2. Trimming cost V 6 bases and J 4 bases; bases outside gene matches: 11. Germline lookup yields CDR1 MNHEY and CDR2 SVGEGT. The CDR3 covers 15 residues. DNA for the CDR3: TGTGCCAGCAGGATACCGGGACTAGAACATTACGAGCAGTACTTC. This sequence encodes CASRIPGLEHYEQYF.